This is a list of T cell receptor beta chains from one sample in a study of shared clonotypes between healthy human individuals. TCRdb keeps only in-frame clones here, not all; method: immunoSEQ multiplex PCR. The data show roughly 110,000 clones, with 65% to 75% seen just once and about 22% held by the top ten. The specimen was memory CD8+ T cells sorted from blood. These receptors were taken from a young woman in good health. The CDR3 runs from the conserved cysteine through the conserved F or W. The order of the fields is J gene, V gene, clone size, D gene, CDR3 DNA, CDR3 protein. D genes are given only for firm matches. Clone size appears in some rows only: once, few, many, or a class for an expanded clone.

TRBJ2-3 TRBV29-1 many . TGCAGCGTTGAGATCCACGCGGCGGATACGCAGTATTTT CSVEIHAADTQYF
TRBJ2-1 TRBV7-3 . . TGTGCCAGCAGCTTATATGGATTTGAAGGTTCGGGATACAATGAGCAGTTCTTC CASSLYGFEGSGYNEQFF
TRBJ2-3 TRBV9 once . TGTGCCAGCAGCGTAGCGGGGGCCACAGATACGCAGTATTTT CASSVAGATDTQYF
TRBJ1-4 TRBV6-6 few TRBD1 TGTGCCAGCAGGGTGACCGGGACAGGGAATGAAAAACTGTTTTTT CASRVTGTGNEKLFF
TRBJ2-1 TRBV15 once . TGTGCCACCCGAGGTGGGAACTCCTACAATGAGCAGTTCTTC CATRGGNSYNEQFF
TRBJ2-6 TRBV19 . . TGTGCCAGTAGTACCCGAAATCTGGACTCTGGGGCCAACGTCCTGACTTTC CASSTRNLDSGANVLTF
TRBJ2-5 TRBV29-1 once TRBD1 TGCAGCGCTCTTCGACAGGGGGCCTTCCAAGAGACCCAGTACTTC CSALRQGAFQETQYF
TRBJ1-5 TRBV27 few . TGTGCCAGCAGCACCGGGGGGATTAGCAATCAGCCCCAGCATTTT CASSTGGISNQPQHF
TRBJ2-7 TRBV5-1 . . TGCGCCAGCAGCTTGGCCAGAGACCCTGCCTACGAGCAGTACTTC CASSLARDPAYEQYF
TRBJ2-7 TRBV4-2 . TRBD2 TGTGCCAGCAGCTTGGCCCATGGTCTAGCGGGGGATTACGAGCAGTACTTC CASSLAHGLAGDYEQYF
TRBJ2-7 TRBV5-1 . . TGCGCCAGCAGCTCTCACGGGGGAGGCTCCTACGAGCAGTACTTC CASSSHGGGSYEQYF
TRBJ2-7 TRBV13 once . TGTGCCAGCAGGGTAGGCGAGCAGTACTTC CASRVGEQYF
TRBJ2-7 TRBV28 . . TGTGCCAGCAGCCACGGCGGAACCCCCTACGAGCAGTACTTC CASSHGGTPYEQYF
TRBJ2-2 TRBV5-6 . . TGTGCCAGCAGCTTGGGGTCCGGGGAGCTGTTTTTT CASSLGSGELFF
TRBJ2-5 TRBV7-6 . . TGTGCCAGCAGCTTGGGGGACGGCCATACGGAGACCCAGTACTTC CASSLGDGHTETQYF
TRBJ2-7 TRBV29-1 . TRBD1 TGCAGCGTTGCGCAGGGGGACTACGAGCAGTACTTC CSVAQGDYEQYF
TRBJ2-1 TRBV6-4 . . TGTGCCAGCAGTGCTAACTCCCACGATGAGCAGTTCTTC CASSANSHDEQFF
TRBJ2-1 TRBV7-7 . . TGTGCCAGCAGCTTAGCCAACTCTTATGAGCAGTTCTTC CASSLANSYEQFF
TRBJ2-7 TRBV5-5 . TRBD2 TGTGCCAGCAGCTTCATAGCGGGAGGGAACTACGAGCAGTACTTC CASSFIAGGNYEQYF
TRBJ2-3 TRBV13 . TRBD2 TGTGCCAGCCGGGGAGGACTAGCGGGAGGACCCAGAGATACGCAGTATTTT CASRGGLAGGPRDTQYF
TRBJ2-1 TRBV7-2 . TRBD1 TGTGCCAGCAGCTTAGTGTTACAGGGGTCCCGTCATGAGCAGTTCTTC CASSLVLQGSRHEQFF
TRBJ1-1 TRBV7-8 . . TGTGCCAGCAGTTTTGGACAGATGAACACTGAAGCTTTCTTT CASSFGQMNTEAFF
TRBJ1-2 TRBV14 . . TGTGCCAGCAGCCAAGTCGTAGGGAGCTATGGCTACACCTTC CASSQVVGSYGYTF
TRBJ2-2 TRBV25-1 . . TGTGCCAGCAGTGAATATGGGGGATCCACCGGGGAGCTGTTTTTT CASSEYGGSTGELFF
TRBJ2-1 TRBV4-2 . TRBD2 TGTGCCAGCAGCCAAGTGGGAGGTGGTAGCGGGACGAGCTCCTACAATGAGCAGTTCTTC CASSQVGGGSGTSSYNEQFF
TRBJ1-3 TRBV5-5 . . TGTGCCAGCAGCTTGGAATTTGGAGGAGAAAACTTTGGAAACACCATATATTTT CASSLEFGGENFGNTIYF
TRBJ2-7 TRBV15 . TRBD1 TGTGCCACCAGCACCGGGACAGGGTCAGGCGAGCAGTACTTC CATSTGTGSGEQYF
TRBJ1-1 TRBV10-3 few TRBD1 TGTGCCATCAGCTCGACAGGGTACACTGAAGCTTTCTTT CAISSTGYTEAFF
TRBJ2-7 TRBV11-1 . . TGTGCCAGCAGCCCCCTTCTCTGGTCTGGGATCACCTACGAGCAGTACTTC CASSPLLWSGITYEQYF
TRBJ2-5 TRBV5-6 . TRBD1 TGTGCCAGCAGCTTGGGACAGGGTAAAGAGACCCAGTACTTC CASSLGQGKETQYF
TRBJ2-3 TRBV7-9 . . TGTGCCAGCAGCTTAGGCAACAGGGCTCCTAGCACAGATACGCAGTATTTT CASSLGNRAPSTDTQYF
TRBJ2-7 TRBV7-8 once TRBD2 TGTGCCAGCAGCTTAGAGGGACTAGCGGGTGCTTATGAGCAGTACTTC CASSLEGLAGAYEQYF
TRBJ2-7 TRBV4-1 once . TGCGCCAGCAGCCCCACCGTAGCCTACGAGCAGTACTTC CASSPTVAYEQYF
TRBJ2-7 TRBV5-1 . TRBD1 TGCGCCAGCAGCTGGGGACAGGAGGTCTCCTACGAGCAGTACTTC CASSWGQEVSYEQYF
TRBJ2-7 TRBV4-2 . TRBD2 TGTGCCAGCAGCCAAGATGCCACTAGCGGGTCTTACGAGCAGTACTTC CASSQDATSGSYEQYF
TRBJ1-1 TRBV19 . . TGTGCCAGTAGTATTGCTCAGGGGATGTACCCGGGGACTGAAGCTTTCTTT CASSIAQGMYPGTEAFF
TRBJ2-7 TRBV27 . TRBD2 TGTGCCAGCAAAATATATAGCGGGAGGGAGTACGAGCAGTACTTC CASKIYSGREYEQYF
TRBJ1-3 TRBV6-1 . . TGTGCCAGCAGTGAAGCCATGGGGGACTCCGGAAACACCATATATTTT CASSEAMGDSGNTIYF
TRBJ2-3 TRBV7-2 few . TGTGCCAGCAGCTTGTTTCAAGCCCCAGATACGCAGTATTTT CASSLFQAPDTQYF
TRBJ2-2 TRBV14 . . TGTGCCAGCAGCCAAATTCCGGGACTCCACAACACCGGGGAGCTGTTTTTT CASSQIPGLHNTGELFF
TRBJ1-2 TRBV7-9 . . TGTGCCAGCAGCTCAACCCAGGGGATACCCTATGGCTACACCTTC CASSSTQGIPYGYTF
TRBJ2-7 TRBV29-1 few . TGCAGCGTTGGGCCAGACGGTCTCGAGCAGTACTTC CSVGPDGLEQYF
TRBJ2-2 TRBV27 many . TGTGCCAGCAGTTCGTGGGAGGCCCCGAACACCGGGGAGCTGTTTTTT CASSSWEAPNTGELFF
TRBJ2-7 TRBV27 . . TGTGCCAGCAGTGCGTCTGGCACAGCTCGGACCTACGAGCAGTACTTC CASSASGTARTYEQYF
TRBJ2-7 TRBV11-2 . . TGTGCCAGCAGCCCGGTCGGCAGATCCTACGAGCAGTACTTC CASSPVGRSYEQYF